These 4 T cell receptor beta chains originate from one sample sequenced in a study of T cell changes during pregnancy in multiple sclerosis. The assay was immunoSEQ multiplex PCR, and TCRdb's table has in-frame clones only and misses some. This table has around 51,000 clones, approximately 94% appearing once. Sample: CD4+ T cells from peripheral blood mononuclear cells, taken in the second trimester of pregnancy. The receptors stem from a female donor with multiple sclerosis, enrolled in a pregnancy study.

V usage is TRBV19 and J usage is TRBJ2-3, with 9 bases fitting TRBD2. The ends lost 3 bases at V and 6 bases at J; junction bases unmatched: 7. This CDR3 contains 15 residues. In germline, CDR1 is LNHDA, CDR2 SQIVND (reference sequence). The CDR3 loop reads CASSMSSGGGDTQYF. CDR3 sequence (DNA): TGTGCCAGTAGTATGAGTAGCGGGGGAGGGGATACGCAGTATTTT.

The V call is TRBV19, the J call TRBJ1-6; D is possibly TRBD1 (5 bases). The CDR3 runs to 19 residues. Germline V gene sequence: CDR1 LNHDA, CDR2 SQIVND (reference sequence). The V end was cut by 1 base, the J end by 5 bases, with 21 bases between. The CDR3: CASSIGDSDGSRNNSPLHF. Written as DNA, the CDR3 is TGTGCCAGTAGTATAGGGGACTCGGACGGCTCCCGGAATAATTCACCCCTCCACTTT.

The V gene is TRBV6-5, the J gene TRBJ1-5; 8 bases line up with TRBD1. The CDR3 runs 15 residues. The V and J ends lost 0 bases and 4 bases, in that order; junction bases with no gene match: 2. Germline CDR1 is MNHEY and CDR2 is SVGAGI. CDR3 residues: CASSYSRTGNQPQHF. The CDR3 DNA reads TGTGCCAGCAGTTACTCCCGGACAGGGAATCAGCCCCAGCATTTT.

The chain combines TRBV7-2 with TRBJ1-2; possibly TRBD1 for D (5 bases). V dropped 6 bases and J dropped 1 base, with 9 bases sitting between them. In germline, CDR1 is SGHTA, CDR2 FQGNSA. The CDR3 sequence is 13 residues long. The CDR3 is CASSKTDNYGYTF. The CDR3 DNA reads TGTGCCAGCAGTAAGACAGATAACTATGGCTACACCTTC.